One and the same sample provided the 30 T cell receptor beta chains below, sequenced in a study of blood T cell repertoires in COVID-19. Using immunoSEQ multiplex PCR, the repertoire was profiled, and TCRdb retains in-frame clones only, with some absent. There are some 180,000 clones in the sample; 85% to 90% occur only once, and 0.6% to 0.8% lies in the top ten. Sample: peripheral blood. These receptor sequences come from a man aged 45-60 years with acute or convalescent COVID-19.

In this sample, this clone turned up a few times. The chain combines TRBV7-6 with TRBJ1-3; D might be TRBD1 (6 bases). Germline V gives CDR1 SGHVS, CDR2 FNYEAQ. V lost 0 bases to trimming and J lost 3 bases, with 12 bases between them. The CDR3 is 16 amino acids. CDR3 bases: TGTGCCAGCAGCTTAGCATTGCCAGGGGTTGGAAACACCATATATTTT. Translation gives CASSLALPGVGNTIYF. The whole variable domain, remainder taken from reference TRBV7-6 and TRBJ1-3, is GAGVSQSPRYKVTKRGQDVALRCDPISGHVSLYWYRQALGQGPEFLTYFNYEAQQDKSGLPNDRFSAERPEGSISTLTIQRTEQRDSAMYRCASSLALPGVGNTIYFGEGSWLTVV.

In this sample, this clone turned up once. The chain recombines TRBV5-1 with TRBJ2-1, with 15 bases fitting TRBD2. The CDR3 has 15 amino acids. Germline CDR1 and CDR2: SGHRS and YFSETQ. With 6 bases clipped from V and 9 bases from J, the junction kept 7 bases outside the gene matches. The CDR3 coding sequence is TGCGCCAGCATGGAGAGGACTAGCGGGAGGGGTGAGCAGTTCTTC. Amino acids: CASMERTSGRGEQFF.

V usage is TRBV7-9 and J usage is TRBJ2-3; TRBD2 matches at 8 bases. There are 14 residues in the CDR3. From germline, CDR1 is SEHNR and CDR2 FQNEAQ (reference sequence). Germline trimming cut 8 bases from V and 3 bases from J; bases unmatched to any gene: 7. DNA for the CDR3: TGTGCCAGCGGAGCGGGAGAGGGAACAGATACGCAGTATTTT. As protein: CASGAGEGTDTQYF.

V gene TRBV23-1 combines with J gene TRBJ1-5; D gene unclear. TRBV23-1 is filed as an ORF, its function uncertain. V lost 8 bases, J lost 0 bases, and 11 bases lay in between. The CDR3 contains 14 residues. The CDR3 loop is CASRSRVSNQPQHF. The CDR3 DNA reads TGCGCCAGCCGTTCGAGGGTTAGCAATCAGCCCCAGCATTTT.

V and J are TRBV30 and TRBJ2-3, with D perhaps matching TRBD2 (5 bases). The length of the CDR3 is 13 residues. The germline V and J ends were trimmed by 3 bases and 6 bases, with 13 bases remaining between them. The V gene's germline CDR1 is GTSNPN and CDR2 SVGIG (reference sequence). The CDR3 nucleotides read TGTGCCTGGAGGGGAGTGGGAGCTGATACGCAGTATTTT. As protein: CAWRGVGADTQYF.

The CDR3 reads CASSLGGSEPYTQYF. The CDR3, as DNA: TGTGCCAGCAGCTTAGGGGGCTCCGAACCGTATACGCAGTATTTT. The chain carries TRBV7-2 and TRBJ2-3; a possible D gene is TRBD1 (5 bases). V lost 1 base and J lost 7, with 15 bases in between. Germline V CDR1 and CDR2: SGHTA, FQGNSA. The CDR3 sequence is 15 residues long.

The rearrangement links TRBV28 to TRBJ1-6; D perhaps matches TRBD1 (6 bases). V was cut by 9 bases and J by 4 bases, with 19 bases left in between. This CDR3 spans 16 amino acids. The germline V gene encodes CDR1 MDHEN and CDR2 SYDVKM. The CDR3 here is CASHLGGRGYNSPLHF. The CDR3, as DNA: TGTGCCAGTCACCTAGGGGGAAGGGGTTATAATTCACCCCTCCACTTT. Using reference TRBV28 and TRBJ1-6 for the parts outside the CDR3, the full variable domain is DVKVTQSSRYLVKRTGEKVFLECVQDMDHENMFWYRQDPGLGLRLIYFSYDVKMKEKGDIPEGYSVSREKKERFSLILESASTNQTSMYLCASHLGGRGYNSPLHFGNGTRLTVT.

The V gene is TRBV3-1 (or the pseudogene TRBV3-2), the J gene TRBJ1-4; D not resolved. There are 15 residues in the CDR3. Germline CDR1 and CDR2: LGHDT and YNNKEL (reference sequence). The V end was cut by 1 base, the J end by 0 bases, with 6 bases between. This CDR3 is CASSQGQATNEKLFF. The CDR3 DNA reads as TGTGCCAGCAGCCAAGGGCAGGCAACTAATGAAAAACTGTTTTTT.

V and J are TRBV6-6 and TRBJ1-2, with 10 positions matching TRBD1. V dropped 4 bases and J dropped 8; count of bases not matched to a gene: 10. The V gene's germline CDR1 is MNHNY and CDR2 SVGAGI (reference sequence). The CDR3 is made up of 15 amino acids. DNA of the CDR3: TGTGCCAGCAGTTCGACTGACAGGGGGCTAGGGGGCTACACCTTC. Protein sequence: CASSSTDRGLGGYTF.

The chain recombines TRBV5-1 with TRBJ2-3, with 11 bases identical to TRBD1. V dropped 3 bases and J dropped 5; count of bases not matched to a gene: 5. This CDR3 comprises 15 residues. Per germline, CDR1 SGHRS and CDR2 YFSETQ. The CDR3 spells CASSSGQGEKDTQYF. CDR3 coding DNA: TGCGCCAGCAGCTCGGGACAGGGGGAGAAAGATACGCAGTATTTT. The entire variable domain, with the rest obtained from reference TRBV5-1 and TRBJ2-3, is as follows: KAGVTQTPRYLIKTRGQQVTLSCSPISGHRSVSWYQQTPGQGLQFLFEYFSETQRNKGNFPGRFSGRQFSNSRSEMNVSTLELGDSALYLCASSSGQGEKDTQYFGPGTRLTVL.

The V gene is TRBV5-4, the J gene TRBJ1-2, with 7 bases that match TRBD1. Germline V lookup: CDR1 SGHNT, CDR2 YYREEE (reference sequence). The CDR3 runs 15 residues. After removal of 4 bases from V and 1 base from J, the junction contained 7 bases not matched to a gene. The CDR3 here is CASSHHRGGNYGYTF. CDR3 bases: TGTGCCAGCAGCCATCACAGGGGAGGTAACTATGGCTACACCTTC.

On this clone itself: This sample includes further DNA sequences coding for the same CDR3. The chain is built from TRBV9 and TRBJ2-2; D perhaps matches TRBD2 (6 bases). Germline-derived CDR1 and CDR2 are SGDLS and YYNGEE. This CDR3 has 16 amino acids. V shed 0 bases and J shed 3 bases, with 12 bases lying between them. CDR3 bases: TGTGCCAGCAGCGTAGGGGGAGGCCGGGACACCGGGGAGCTGTTTTTT. As protein: CASSVGGGRDTGELFF.

The chain joins TRBV7-2 to TRBJ2-5; D perhaps matches TRBD2 (5 bases). Germline V gene sequence: CDR1 SGHTA, CDR2 FQGNSA. Trimming left V 4 bases short and J 5 bases short, with 23 bases between. This CDR3 has 17 amino acids. CDR3 protein: CASSSPGVAYPRETQYF. CDR3 bases: TGTGCCAGCAGCTCCCCCGGGGTGGCCTACCCCCGGGAGACCCAGTACTTC.

V gene TRBV27 combines with J gene TRBJ1-1; no definite D call. The CDR3 consists of 13 residues. The germline gives CDR1 MNHEY, CDR2 SMNVEV (reference sequence). Trimming removed 5 bases at V and 1 base at J, with 8 bases between. Here the CDR3 DNA reads TGTGCCAGCAGTCCACTCGCGAACACTGAAGCTTTCTTT. The encoded protein is CASSPLANTEAFF.

V and J are TRBV3-1 (or the pseudogene TRBV3-2) and TRBJ1-2; D unresolved. The CDR3 is made up of 15 amino acids. Trimming shortened V by 4 bases and J by 4 bases, and 16 bases separated the two germline ends. Germline CDR1 reads LGHDT; CDR2 reads YNNKEL (reference sequence). CDR3 protein: CASSPGVGVGYGYTF. The CDR3 region has the DNA TGTGCCAGCAGCCCCGGCGTCGGGGTAGGCTATGGCTACACCTTC.

The chain has TRBV7-3 and TRBJ1-6; TRBD1 matches 11 bases. The CDR3 totals 16 residues. Germline assignment: CDR1 SGHTA and CDR2 FQGTGA. The V gene end was trimmed by 4 bases and the J gene end by 9 bases; junction bases not matched to a gene: 8. The CDR3 sequence is CASSSLGTGGGSPLHF. The CDR3, as DNA: TGTGCCAGCAGCTCCTTAGGGACAGGGGGGGGTTCACCCCTCCACTTT.

The rearrangement joins TRBV20-1 to TRBJ2-5; D gene uncertain. CDR1 and CDR2 (germline): DFQATT, SNEGSKA (reference sequence). There are 10 residues in the CDR3. The V end lost 6 bases, the J end lost 2 bases, and 4 bases lay between the germline ends. Here the CDR3 reads CSATQETQYF. The CDR3, as DNA: TGCAGTGCAACTCAAGAGACCCAGTACTTC.

CDR3 coding DNA: TGTGCCAGCAGCGCCTCAGGGGTTAGCACAGATACGCAGTATTTT. This translates into CASSASGVSTDTQYF. The V gene is TRBV9, the J gene TRBJ2-3; D may be TRBD1 (6 bases). Trimming removed 3 bases from V and 0 bases from J, with 11 bases in between. CDR3 length: 15 amino acids. Germline-derived CDR1 and CDR2 are SGDLS and YYNGEE.

The rearrangement links TRBV19 to TRBJ1-1, with TRBD1 identical over 12 bases. CDR1 and CDR2 from the germline V gene are LNHDA and SQIVND (reference sequence). Trimming cost V 6 bases and J 6 bases; bases outside gene matches: 8. CDR3 length: 15 residues. CDR3 sequence reads: CASSEWDRGLAEAFF. CDR3 DNA sequence: TGTGCCAGTAGCGAGTGGGACAGGGGGCTCGCTGAAGCTTTCTTT.

The chain carries TRBV5-5 and TRBJ1-5; D ambiguous. This CDR3 is built from 15 residues. The V gene lost 1 base and the J gene lost 0 bases, with 8 bases spanning the gap. CDR1 is SGHKS and CDR2 is YYEKEE in the germline V gene (reference sequence). The CDR3 sequence: CASSLNTHSNQPQHF. The CDR3 DNA follows: TGTGCCAGCAGCTTGAACACCCATAGCAATCAGCCCCAGCATTTT.

The V gene is TRBV27, the J gene TRBJ2-6; D is possibly TRBD1 (6 bases). The CDR3 runs 15 residues. The germline V and J ends were trimmed by 3 bases and 4 bases, with 10 bases remaining between them. Germline assignment: CDR1 MNHEY and CDR2 SMNVEV (reference sequence). The CDR3 sequence is CASSFPGAGANVLTF. The CDR3 DNA follows: TGTGCCAGCAGTTTTCCAGGGGCCGGGGCCAACGTCCTGACTTTC.

This rearrangement joins TRBV10-3 to TRBJ2-2, with TRBD1 matching 8 bases. J was trimmed by 7 bases and V by 5 bases; bases with no gene match: 6. CDR1 and CDR2 from the germline V gene are ENHRY and SYGVKD. CDR3 length: 14 amino acids. CDR3 region: CAISSPGGGGELFF. The DNA for the CDR3 is TGTGCCATCAGTTCCCCAGGGGGCGGCGGGGAGCTGTTTTTT.

The DNA for the CDR3 is TGTGCCACCAGTGATCCAGACAGGGGTGGAACGAACACCGGGGAGCTGTTTTTT. Translated, it gives CATSDPDRGGTNTGELFF. The chain has TRBV24-1 and TRBJ2-2; 8 nucleotides match TRBD1. The junction had 8 bases not matched to a gene; V was cut back by 3 bases and J by 0 bases. In germline, CDR1 is KGHDR, CDR2 SFDVKD. The CDR3 is 18 residues long.

The chain employs TRBV19 and TRBJ2-6, with 8 nucleotides matching TRBD1. The CDR3 spans 14 residues. The V gene's germline CDR1 is LNHDA and CDR2 SQIVND (reference sequence). V lost 8 bases to trimming and J lost 6 bases; unmatched junction nucleotides: 6. CDR3 region: CASLGQGEANVLTF. DNA of the CDR3: TGTGCCAGTCTAGGACAGGGTGAGGCCAACGTCCTGACTTTC.

This chain links TRBV19 with TRBJ1-1, with 8 nucleotides matching TRBD1. Germline CDR1 LNHDA, CDR2 SQIVND (reference sequence). V trimming: 5 bases; J trimming: 5 bases; junction bases outside the gene matches: 4. The CDR3 extends over 13 amino acids. This CDR3 is CASSLTGGTEAFF. CDR3 nucleotide sequence: TGTGCCAGTAGTCTTACAGGGGGTACTGAAGCTTTCTTT.

V and J are TRBV10-3 and TRBJ2-7, with a weak D call TRBD2 (5 bases). The CDR3 covers 15 residues. The ends were cut back, 6 bases at V and 4 bases at J, with 19 bases in the middle. Per the germline V gene, CDR1 is ENHRY and CDR2 is SYGVKD. The CDR3: CAIRAREGFGYEQYF. The CDR3 bases are TGTGCCATCAGGGCCCGGGAAGGGTTCGGATACGAGCAGTACTTC.

In DNA, the CDR3 is TGTGCCAGCAGCGTCCGGAGAGTTTCTAGCACAGATACGCAGTATTTT. This gives the protein CASSVRRVSSTDTQYF. The chain couples TRBV9 to TRBJ2-3; no definite D call. CDR1 and CDR2 from the germline V gene are SGDLS and YYNGEE. Trimming pared 2 bases from V and 0 bases from J, leaving 13 bases between. This CDR3 comprises 16 residues.

This chain links TRBV3-1 (or the pseudogene TRBV3-2) with TRBJ1-1; D is uncertain. Germline-derived CDR1 and CDR2 are LGHDT and YNNKEL (reference sequence). V lost 3 bases, J lost 3 bases, and 11 bases lay in between. The CDR3 covers 14 residues. CDR3 coding DNA: TGTGCCAGCAGCCACTTATCAAGAGACACTGAAGCTTTCTTT. Its translation is CASSHLSRDTEAFF.

J is TRBJ1-5 and V is TRBV19, with D possibly TRBD1 on 6 matching bases. The germline CDR1 and CDR2 sequences are LNHDA and SQIVND (reference sequence). Trimming pared 3 bases from V and 5 bases from J, leaving 14 bases between. This CDR3 has 15 residues. The CDR3 region is CASSMGRGTHQPQHF. The CDR3 DNA reads TGTGCCAGTAGTATGGGCAGGGGAACCCATCAGCCCCAGCATTTT.

A word on this clone: In the same sample, other DNA sequences code for this CDR3. The chain joins TRBV6-5 to TRBJ1-1, with 11 bases matching TRBD1. After removal of 2 bases from V and 5 bases from J, the junction contained 1 base not matched to a gene. CDR3 length: 14 amino acids. Germline V lookup: CDR1 MNHEY, CDR2 SVGAGI. The CDR3 coding sequence is TGTGCCAGCAGTTACGGGACAGGGGGTACTGAAGCTTTCTTT. Translating it yields CASSYGTGGTEAFF.